What follows are 32 T cell receptor beta chains derived from one specimen sequenced in a study of OX40 agonist ivuxolimab in advanced cancers. Produced via immunoSEQ multiplex PCR; TCRdb's table is partial and in-frame only. Counted here are tens of thousands of clones, approximately 89% occurring once; the ten biggest clones make up around 1.1%. The source material was CD4+ or CD8+ T cells sorted from blood, sampled in a trial of the OX40 agonist ivuxolimab. The receptors were gathered from an adult with an advanced solid tumor such as melanoma, head and neck, liver or kidney cancer.

The chain couples TRBV2 to TRBJ1-5; D call uncertain. This CDR3 is 15 amino acids long. Trimming stripped 3 bases from V and 3 bases from J, with 12 bases between. Germline V gene sequence: CDR1 SNHLY, CDR2 FYNNEI. The chain's CDR3 is CASSEVHTSNQPQHF. CDR3 nucleotides: TGTGCCAGCAGTGAGGTCCACACTTCCAATCAGCCCCAGCATTTT.

This clone was observed once. The CDR3 DNA reads as TGTGCCAGCAGTTACGCGGGCCCCTACGAGCAGTACTTC. It specifies CASSYAGPYEQYF. The rearrangement uses TRBV6-6 and TRBJ2-7; perhaps TRBD2 as D (5 bases). Germline loops: CDR1 MNHNY, CDR2 SVGAGI (reference sequence). Trimming took 2 bases from V and 2 from J, leaving 7 bases between them. The CDR3 totals 13 residues.

V gene TRBV27 combines with J gene TRBJ1-5; D is unresolved. The CDR3 contains 12 residues. V dropped 6 bases and J dropped 2 bases, with 5 bases sitting between them. From germline, CDR1 is MNHEY and CDR2 SMNVEV (reference sequence). CDR3 sequence reads: CASRRGNQPQHF. CDR3 in DNA: TGTGCCAGCAGGAGGGGCAATCAGCCCCAGCATTTT.

CDR3 sequence (DNA): TGTGCCAGCAAAGGATCTGGAAACACCATATATTTT. This encodes CASKGSGNTIYF. V is TRBV2 and J is TRBJ1-3; D ambiguous. Trimming cost V 7 bases and J 1 base, with 5 bases left between them. In germline, CDR1 is SNHLY, CDR2 FYNNEI. This CDR3 is 12 amino acids long.

The genes are TRBV6-4 and TRBJ2-3, with a weak D call TRBD2 (6 bases). CDR3 length: 13 amino acids. Trimming took 8 bases from V and 2 from J, leaving 11 bases between them. CDR1 and CDR2 (germline): MRHNA, SNTAGT. The CDR3 sequence is CASGAGHTDTQYF. The CDR3 DNA reads as TGTGCCAGCGGGGCGGGGCACACAGATACGCAGTATTTT.

V and J are TRBV19 and TRBJ1-4; D perhaps matches TRBD1 (5 bases). The CDR3 has 15 amino acids. The germline V and J ends were trimmed by 8 bases and 1 base, with 14 bases remaining between them. CDR1 is LNHDA and CDR2 is SQIVND in the germline V gene (reference sequence). Here the CDR3 reads CASSRSGRTNEKLFF. The DNA of the CDR3 is TGTGCCAGTTCACGCTCAGGGCGAACTAATGAAAAACTGTTTTTT. Complete variable domain (other parts from reference TRBV19 and TRBJ1-4): DGGITQSPKYLFRKEGQNVTLSCEQNLNHDAMYWYRQDPGQGLRLIYYSQIVNDFQKGDIAEGYSVSREKKESFPLTVTSAQKNPTAFYLCASSRSGRTNEKLFFGSGTQLSVL.

The genes are TRBV9 and TRBJ2-3; D gene unclear. The CDR3 runs 12 residues. V dropped 3 bases and J dropped 2 bases, with 4 bases sitting between them. Germline CDR1 SGDLS, CDR2 YYNGEE. CDR3 in amino acids: CASSASTDTQYF. The DNA of the CDR3 is TGTGCCAGCAGCGCTTCCACAGATACGCAGTATTTT.

The chain has TRBV6-6 and TRBJ1-1; 9 nucleotides agree with TRBD1. This CDR3 has 16 amino acids. V was pared by 7 bases and J by 2 bases, with 11 bases of the junction left unmatched. CDR1 is MNHNY and CDR2 is SVGAGI in the germline V gene (reference sequence). Written as DNA, the CDR3 is TGTGCCAGCACAAGGGGGACAGGGACCCTCAACACTGAAGCTTTCTTT. It yields the protein CASTRGTGTLNTEAFF.

The rearrangement uses TRBV6-5 and TRBJ2-7; D is uncertain. V was trimmed by 4 bases and J by 6 bases, leaving 13 bases between them. This CDR3 comprises 13 residues. The germline CDR1 and CDR2 sequences are MNHEY and SVGAGI. CDR3 protein: CASSWAEGGEQYF. The CDR3 DNA reads as TGTGCCAGCAGTTGGGCAGAAGGTGGCGAGCAGTACTTC.

V and J are TRBV7-9 and TRBJ2-3, with D tentatively TRBD1 (5 bases). The CDR3 has 13 amino acids. Germline CDR1 reads SEHNR; CDR2 reads FQNEAQ (reference sequence). V shed 5 bases and J shed 4 bases, with 10 bases lying between them. The CDR3 coding sequence is TGTGCCAGCAGCCCTTGGGGCTCAGATACGCAGTATTTT. It yields the protein CASSPWGSDTQYF.

The genes are TRBV6-5 and TRBJ2-7, with 7 bases fitting TRBD1. The CDR3 contains 13 residues. Germline CDR1 is MNHEY and CDR2 is SVGAGI. V dropped 2 bases and J dropped 4; count of bases not matched to a gene: 2. CDR3 sequence (DNA): TGTGCCAGCAGTTACAGGGGGCGTTACGAGCAGTACTTC. Encoded protein: CASSYRGRYEQYF.

This rearrangement joins TRBV30 to TRBJ2-3; tentative D call: TRBD2 (7 bases). V dropped 5 bases and J dropped 3 bases, with 12 bases sitting between them. This CDR3 contains 13 residues. CDR1 is GTSNPN and CDR2 is SVGIG in the germline V gene (reference sequence). The CDR3 DNA reads as TGTGCCTGGGGAGGGGGGGGAACAGATACGCAGTATTTT. It yields the protein CAWGGGGTDTQYF.

CDR3 DNA: TGTGCCAGCAGCTTAGGCTCCAGGGGTATAGATCAGCCCCAGCATTTT. As protein: CASSLGSRGIDQPQHF. This sequence joins TRBV7-6 and TRBJ1-5, with TRBD1 as a possible D gene (6 bases). CDR3 size: 16 residues. Trimming removed 1 base from V and 5 bases from J, with 15 bases in between. Per germline, CDR1 SGHVS and CDR2 FNYEAQ.

The V call is TRBV7-2, the J call TRBJ1-2; TRBD1 matches 7 bases. This CDR3 has 14 residues. Germline CDR1 is SGHTA and CDR2 is FQGNSA. Trimming removed 5 bases from V and 4 bases from J; junction bases left unmatched: 7. CDR3 in DNA: TGTGCCAGCAGCCCATACGACAGGGCCTATGGCTACACCTTC. This translates into CASSPYDRAYGYTF.

The chain is built from TRBV6-1 and TRBJ2-7; 7 bases are a match to TRBD1. The CDR3 sequence is 13 residues long. The trim removed 3 bases at V and 3 bases at J, leaving 2 bases unmatched. In germline, CDR1 is MNHNS, CDR2 SASEGT. CDR3 in amino acids: CASSDSGGYEQYF. The CDR3 coding sequence is TGTGCCAGCAGTGATTCAGGGGGCTACGAGCAGTACTTC.

In its sample, this clone was seen once. The V gene is TRBV5-4, the J gene TRBJ1-2; 9 bases match TRBD1. The germline V gene encodes CDR1 SGHNT and CDR2 YYREEE (reference sequence). The V gene end was trimmed by 3 bases and the J gene end by 6 bases; junction bases not matched to a gene: 9. CDR3 length: 15 amino acids. The CDR3 spells CASSSPSGTGHGYTF. In DNA, the CDR3 is TGTGCCAGCAGCTCCCCGTCCGGGACAGGGCATGGCTACACCTTC.

A single count supports this clone. The gene calls are TRBV7-2 and TRBJ1-1; 9 bases agree with TRBD1. Germline-derived CDR1 and CDR2 are SGHTA and FQGNSA. J gave up 0 bases and V 5 bases, and 10 bases lay outside the gene matches. The CDR3 is 17 amino acids. CDR3 sequence (DNA): TGTGCCAGCAGCCCCAGGGACAGGGCCTCGATGAACACTGAAGCTTTCTTT. Amino acids: CASSPRDRASMNTEAFF.

The CDR3 here is CASSPDIFTEAFF. The CDR3, as DNA: TGTGCCAGCTCACCCGACATTTTCACTGAAGCTTTCTTT. V gene TRBV18 combines with J gene TRBJ1-1; D is ambiguous. CDR1 and CDR2 from the germline V gene are KGHSH and LQKENI. V lost 3 bases to trimming and J lost 4 bases, with 9 bases between them. This CDR3 is built from 13 residues.

The chain combines TRBV19 with TRBJ1-5; D remains unclear. The CDR3 sequence is 14 residues long. The V and J ends lost 1 base and 4 bases respectively, with 8 bases between them. CDR1 and CDR2 (germline): LNHDA, SQIVND (reference sequence). CDR3 sequence: CASSIVGLNQPQHF. The CDR3 region has the DNA TGTGCCAGTAGTATAGTAGGGTTAAATCAGCCCCAGCATTTT.

V and J are TRBV11-2 and TRBJ2-2, with D possibly TRBD2 on 6 matching bases. The germline CDR1 and CDR2 sequences are SGHAT and FQNNGV. The CDR3 spans 15 residues. V lost 5 bases and J 5 bases, leaving 15 bases between the germline ends. The CDR3 protein is CASSQGLKPTGELFF. For the CDR3, the DNA is TGTGCCAGCAGCCAGGGACTTAAGCCAACCGGGGAGCTGTTTTTT. Variable domain in full (rest from reference TRBV11-2 and TRBJ2-2): EAGVAQSPRYKIIEKRQSVAFWCNPISGHATLYWYQQILGQGPKLLIQFQNNGVVDDSQLPKDRFSAERLKGVDSTLKIQPAKLEDSAVYLCASSQGLKPTGELFFGEGSRLTVL.

V is TRBV29-1 and J is TRBJ2-3; tentatively, D is TRBD2 (6 bases). CDR1 is SQVTM and CDR2 is ANQGSEA in the germline V gene. Trimming left V 0 bases short and J 4 bases short, with 20 bases between. There are 17 residues in the CDR3. This CDR3 is CSVEDLWGDHVADTQYF. The CDR3 region has the DNA TGCAGCGTTGAAGATCTATGGGGGGACCATGTGGCAGATACGCAGTATTTT.

The V gene is TRBV2, the J gene TRBJ2-2; D might be TRBD1 (6 bases). CDR3 length equals 13 residues. V lost 7 bases and J 6 bases, leaving 12 bases between the germline ends. Germline CDR1 SNHLY, CDR2 FYNNEI. The chain's CDR3 is CASTGRGSGELFF. The CDR3 nucleotides are TGTGCCAGCACGGGCAGGGGATCCGGGGAGCTGTTTTTT.

CDR3 region: CASSPGQVGNTEAFF. DNA of the CDR3: TGTGCCAGCAGCCCGGGACAGGTGGGGAACACTGAAGCTTTCTTT. The genes are TRBV6-4 and TRBJ1-1; 8 bases fit TRBD1. The length of the CDR3 is 15 residues. Germline assignment: CDR1 MRHNA and CDR2 SNTAGT. The junction had 7 bases not matched to a gene; V was cut back by 6 bases and J by 1 base.

The gene calls are TRBV2 and TRBJ1-2; 7 bases match TRBD1. This CDR3 region has 13 residues. Per the germline V gene, CDR1 is SNHLY and CDR2 is FYNNEI. V shed 9 bases and J 0 bases; nucleotides not matched to a gene: 4. The CDR3 sequence: CARNRGPNYGYTF. The CDR3 nucleotides read TGTGCCAGGAACAGGGGCCCTAACTATGGCTACACCTTC.

This clone was seen just once. The chain joins TRBV6-1 to TRBJ1-1; tentative D call: TRBD1 (5 bases). The CDR3 contains 14 residues. V shed 6 bases and J shed 0 bases, with 11 bases lying between them. Germline CDR1 and CDR2: MNHNS and SASEGT. This CDR3 reads CASREGRLNTEAFF. The CDR3 DNA sequence: TGTGCCAGCAGAGAGGGACGGTTGAACACTGAAGCTTTCTTT.

This clone was picked up a small number of times. The V and J genes are TRBV7-9 and TRBJ1-6, with 8 positions matching TRBD1. Per the germline V gene, CDR1 is SEHNR and CDR2 is FQNEAQ (reference sequence). The CDR3 is made up of 15 amino acids. V was pared by 5 bases and J by 7 bases, with 7 bases of the junction left unmatched. CDR3 in amino acids: CASSPPGGVNSPLHF. The CDR3 bases are TGTGCCAGCAGCCCCCCAGGGGGCGTGAATTCACCCCTCCACTTT.

This sequence joins TRBV7-9 and TRBJ2-5, with TRBD2 as a possible D gene (6 bases). The germline CDR1 and CDR2 sequences are SEHNR and FQNEAQ (reference sequence). This CDR3 spans 15 amino acids. V lost 3 bases to trimming and J lost 3 bases, with 14 bases between them. CDR3 sequence reads: CASSFRAGLEETQYF. The DNA for the CDR3 is TGTGCCAGCAGCTTTAGGGCGGGGTTGGAAGAGACCCAGTACTTC.

The genes are TRBV6-5 and TRBJ1-1; D is unclear. V was shortened by 5 bases and J by 0 bases, with 10 bases between the two germline ends. This CDR3 is built from 14 residues. Germline-derived CDR1 and CDR2 are MNHEY and SVGAGI. CDR3 loop: CASSVQILNTEAFF. CDR3 sequence (DNA): TGTGCCAGCAGTGTACAGATCTTGAACACTGAAGCTTTCTTT.

This clone has more than one count but fewer than ten. This chain links TRBV11-2 with TRBJ2-7; D perhaps matches TRBD2 (5 bases). Germline V gene sequence: CDR1 SGHAT, CDR2 FQNNGV. The CDR3 consists of 15 residues. With 4 bases removed from V and 0 bases from J, the gap between germline ends came to 13 bases. The CDR3 protein is CASSSSTGFSYEQYF. The CDR3 coding sequence is TGTGCCAGCAGCTCGTCTACGGGGTTCTCCTACGAGCAGTACTTC.

The chain is built from TRBV27 and TRBJ2-1, with a weak D call TRBD1 (6 bases). The CDR3 has 14 amino acids. Germline V gene sequence: CDR1 MNHEY, CDR2 SMNVEV (reference sequence). V lost 5 bases to trimming and J lost 7 bases, with 15 bases between them. Written as DNA, the CDR3 is TGTGCCAGCAGTCCTCAGGGGAGACGTAATGAGCAGTTCTTC. Its translation is CASSPQGRRNEQFF.

In its sample, this clone was seen once. V usage is TRBV5-8 and J usage is TRBJ2-3, with a tentative D call TRBD1 (5 bases). Trimming pared 2 bases from V and 5 bases from J, leaving 9 bases between. Germline V gene sequence: CDR1 SGHTS, CDR2 YDEGEE. This CDR3 comprises 13 residues. In nucleotides, the CDR3 is TGTGCCAGCAGCTTAAGGGGTGTAGATACGCAGTATTTT. It codes for CASSLRGVDTQYF.

This clone was detected once. The chain combines TRBV20-1 with TRBJ1-1, with no clear D. The CDR3 loop spans 11 amino acids. CDR1 is DFQATT, CDR2 SNEGSKA, per germline (reference sequence). Between the trimmed V and J ends, which lost 6 bases and 1 base, there was a span of 6 bases. In DNA, the CDR3 is TGCAGTGCCCGGAGGAACACTGAAGCTTTCTTT. It is translated as CSARRNTEAFF.